The 2 T cell receptor beta chains reported below all come from one sample, sequenced in a study of T cell repertoires in cytomegalovirus infection. TCRdb used MiXCR to reprocess the reads, holding one entry per CDR3 protein. In the table there are roughly 150,000 distinct CDR3 sequences, 23% of which are singletons. Material for sequencing was PBMCs. Every receptor here comes from a human donor in good health (CMV status not recorded). Some clones in this sample may be carry-over from other donors' samples.

The chain employs TRBV10-3 and TRBJ1-2; a possible D gene is TRBD1 (5 bases). Germline V gene lookup returns CDR1 ENHRY and CDR2 SYGVKD. There are 12 residues in the CDR3. V was clipped by 8 bases and J by 2 bases, with 9 bases between them. The CDR3 nucleotides read TGTGCCATCCAGACAGAGAACTATGGCTACACCTTC. Translated, it gives CAIQTENYGYTF.

This chain links TRBV24-1 with TRBJ1-1; no clear D. The germline V and J ends were trimmed by 7 bases and 11 bases, with 13 bases remaining between them. CDR3 length: 11 amino acids. In germline, CDR1 is KGHDR, CDR2 SFDVKD. For the CDR3, the DNA is TGTGCCACCAGGCGCGGGGAGACGGCTTTCTTT. It translates to CATRRGETAFF.